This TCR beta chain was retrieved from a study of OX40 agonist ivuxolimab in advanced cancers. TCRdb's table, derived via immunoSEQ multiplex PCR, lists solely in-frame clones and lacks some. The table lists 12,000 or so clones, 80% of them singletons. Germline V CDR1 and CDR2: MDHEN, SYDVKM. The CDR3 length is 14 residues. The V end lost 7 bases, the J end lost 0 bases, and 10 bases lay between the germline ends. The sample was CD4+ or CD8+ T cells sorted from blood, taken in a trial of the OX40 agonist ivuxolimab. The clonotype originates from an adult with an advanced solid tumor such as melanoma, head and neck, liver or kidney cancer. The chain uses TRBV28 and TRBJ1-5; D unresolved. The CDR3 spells CASISPPSNQPQHF. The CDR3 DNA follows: TGTGCCAGCATCTCTCCCCCTAGCAATCAGCCCCAGCATTTT.